The 20 T cell receptor beta chains presented below share a single source sample, sequenced in a study of CD8 T cells in Susac syndrome. RNA in amounts of roughly 0.45 to 1 ug was reverse transcribed with random hexamers. MiXCR was run by TCRdb on the immunoSEQ multiplex PCR reads, yielding one entry per CDR3 protein. The sample includes about 200,000 distinct CDR3 sequences, 91% of them seen just once. Material for sequencing was CD4+ T cells from PBMCs. These receptors all come from a human donor with Susac syndrome.

The chain links TRBV6-6 to TRBJ2-3, with 7 bases aligning to TRBD1. The ends lost 6 bases at V and 1 base at J; junction bases unmatched: 4. CDR3 size: 14 residues. Germline-derived CDR1 and CDR2 are MNHNY and SVGAGI (reference sequence). The CDR3 nucleotides read TGTGCCAGCAGCCGACAGGGAGGCACAGATACGCAGTATTTT. It codes for CASSRQGGTDTQYF.

The DNA of the CDR3 is TGTGCCAGCAGTTTGGTGTCAGATAATCAGCCCCAGCATTTT. Protein product: CASSLVSDNQPQHF. The genes are TRBV12-3 or TRBV12-4 and TRBJ1-5; no clear D. Trimming removed 3 bases from V and 4 bases from J, with 10 bases in between. The CDR3 length is 14 residues.

V is TRBV2 and J is TRBJ1-2; D call uncertain. This CDR3 region has 13 residues. Trimming removed 3 bases at V and 2 bases at J, with 7 bases between. Germline V gives CDR1 SNHLY, CDR2 FYNNEI. CDR3: CASSDDTNYGYTF. The CDR3 bases are TGTGCCAGCAGTGATGACACGAACTATGGCTACACCTTC.

This sequence joins TRBV5-1 and TRBJ2-1; 8 bases agree with TRBD2. The V segment lost 4 bases and the J segment 4 bases; nucleotides outside the gene matches: 7. This CDR3 is 15 amino acids long. Per the germline V gene, CDR1 is SGHRS and CDR2 is YFSETQ. CDR3 sequence (DNA): TGCGCCAGCAGCACACTAGCGGACAATTACAATGAGCAGTTCTTC. The encoded protein is CASSTLADNYNEQFF.

This chain uses TRBV6-1 with TRBJ1-1; no firm D call. Germline V gene sequence: CDR1 MNHNS, CDR2 SASEGT. The CDR3 is 15 amino acids. V was trimmed by 2 bases and J by 4 bases, leaving 14 bases between them. CDR3 DNA: TGTGCCAGCAGTGAAAATCCAGGTTGGGGCACTGAAGCTTTCTTT. Encoded protein: CASSENPGWGTEAFF.

This chain joins TRBV5-1 and TRBJ2-1; tentatively, D is TRBD1 (6 bases). This CDR3 spans 15 amino acids. CDR1 and CDR2 (germline): SGHRS, YFSETQ. Trimming shortened V by 0 bases and J by 5 bases, and 12 bases separated the two germline ends. The CDR3 loop reads CASSLGPGDHNEQFF. The CDR3 DNA reads as TGCGCCAGCAGCTTGGGGCCAGGGGACCACAATGAGCAGTTCTTC.

The chain has TRBV11-2 and TRBJ1-1, with D unresolved. Per germline, CDR1 SGHAT and CDR2 FQNNGV. Trimming took off 1 base at V and 4 bases at J, with 16 bases between the two ends. The CDR3 spans 16 residues. The CDR3 DNA follows: TGTGCCAGCAGCTTAGGATACAGCGGGCGGGGCACTGAAGCTTTCTTT. It translates to CASSLGYSGRGTEAFF.

This clonotype was observed once. The chain uses TRBV2 and TRBJ1-6; D call uncertain. The V gene lost 7 bases and the J gene lost 6 bases, with 10 bases spanning the gap. In germline, CDR1 is SNHLY, CDR2 FYNNEI. The CDR3 consists of 13 residues. CDR3 sequence reads: CASNGRPNSPLHF. CDR3 sequence (DNA): TGTGCCAGCAACGGGCGTCCTAATTCACCCCTCCACTTT.

V and J are TRBV30 and TRBJ1-5; D may be TRBD1 (6 bases). CDR1 GTSNPN and CDR2 SVGIG come from the germline V gene (reference sequence). The CDR3 has 13 residues. Trimming took 8 bases from V and 9 from J, leaving 20 bases between them. CDR3 loop: CAGRDTDAGPQHF. The CDR3 region has the DNA TGTGCCGGTCGGGACACCGACGCGGGGCCCCAGCATTTT.

The CDR3 is CASSAGGYNEQFF. The CDR3 bases are TGCGCCAGCAGCGCGGGAGGCTACAATGAGCAGTTCTTC. V is TRBV5-1 and J is TRBJ2-1; TRBD2 matches 8 bases. Trimming removed 4 bases from V and 3 bases from J; junction bases left unmatched: 0. The CDR3 sequence is 13 residues long. Germline-derived CDR1 and CDR2 are SGHRS and YFSETQ.

This chain uses TRBV29-1 with TRBJ1-1, with D possibly TRBD1 on 5 matching bases. Trimming took 4 bases from V and 3 from J, leaving 6 bases between them. The CDR3 totals 11 residues. Germline V CDR1 and CDR2: SQVTM, ANQGSEA. The DNA of the CDR3 is TGCAGCGTTGGCAGGGACACTGAAGCTTTCTTT. Its translation: CSVGRDTEAFF. The variable domain in full, completed from reference TRBV29-1 and TRBJ1-1, reads SAVISQKPSRDICQRGTSLTIQCQVDSQVTMMFWYRQQPGQSLTLIATANQGSEATYESGFVIDKFPISRPNLTFSTLTVSNMSPEDSSIYLCSVGRDTEAFFGQGTRLTVV.

This clonotype appeared once. J is TRBJ1-2 and V is TRBV30; 8 bases are shared with TRBD1. J lost 5 bases, V lost 0 bases, and 5 bases had no gene match. This CDR3 is 14 amino acids long. The germline V gene encodes CDR1 GTSNPN and CDR2 SVGIG (reference sequence). CDR3 in DNA: TGTGCCTGGAGTGTTCAGGGGGCTCCGTATGGCTACACCTTC. This translates into CAWSVQGAPYGYTF. The full variable domain, its missing parts supplied by reference TRBV30 and TRBJ1-2, is SQTIHQWPATLVQPVGSPLSLECTVEGTSNPNLYWYRQAAGRGLQLLFYSVGIGQISSEVPQNLSASRPQDRQFILSSKKLLLSDSGFYLCAWSVQGAPYGYTFGSGTRLTVV.

This clonotype was seen more than once but under ten times. J is TRBJ2-1 and V is TRBV5-1; 7 bases map to TRBD2. CDR3 length equals 15 residues. The ends lost 3 bases at V and 0 bases at J; junction bases unmatched: 3. Per the germline V gene, CDR1 is SGHRS and CDR2 is YFSETQ. The CDR3 sequence is CASSYRGDSYNEQFF. CDR3 nucleotides: TGCGCCAGCAGCTACCGGGGGGACTCCTACAATGAGCAGTTCTTC. Full variable domain (missing parts from reference TRBV5-1 and TRBJ2-1): KAGVTQTPRYLIKTRGQQVTLSCSPISGHRSVSWYQQTPGQGLQFLFEYFSETQRNKGNFPGRFSGRQFSNSRSEMNVSTLELGDSALYLCASSYRGDSYNEQFFGPGTRLTVL.

The chain recombines TRBV14 with TRBJ1-1, with D tentatively TRBD1 (5 bases). In germline, CDR1 is SGHDN, CDR2 FVKESK. The CDR3 has 17 amino acids. V was pared by 4 bases and J by 5 bases, with 23 bases between. CDR3 DNA: TGTGCCAGCAGCCTCAAGATCTCAACCGGGGGGGGAACTGAAGCTTTCTTT. Encoded protein: CASSLKISTGGGTEAFF.

This chain uses TRBV14 with TRBJ2-1; 8 nucleotides line up with TRBD1. Germline V CDR1 and CDR2: SGHDN, FVKESK. This CDR3 region has 15 residues. The trim removed 0 bases at V and 7 bases at J, leaving 5 bases unmatched. CDR3 sequence: CASSQETGVWNEQFF. The CDR3 DNA sequence: TGTGCCAGCAGCCAAGAGACAGGGGTGTGGAATGAGCAGTTCTTC.

This clonotype appeared a few times. The chain has TRBV4-1 and TRBJ2-3; 9 positions agree with TRBD2. V trimming: 4 bases; J trimming: 5 bases; junction bases outside the gene matches: 13. Germline CDR1 MGHRA, CDR2 YSYEKL. This CDR3 has 17 amino acids. Here the CDR3 reads CASSPRGSGGPVDTQYF. CDR3 sequence (DNA): TGCGCCAGCAGCCCTAGAGGAAGCGGGGGGCCGGTAGATACGCAGTATTTT.

The chain employs TRBV12-3 or TRBV12-4 and TRBJ2-3; TRBD2 might be the D (6 bases). The germline V and J ends were trimmed by 6 bases and 4 bases, with 20 bases remaining between them. The CDR3 sequence is 16 residues long. CDR3 DNA sequence: TGTGCCAGCAGCCTATATGGACAAAGGAGGGCAGATACGCAGTATTTT. It codes for CASSLYGQRRADTQYF.

The V and J genes are TRBV28 and TRBJ2-5; 8 bases align to TRBD1. The CDR3 is made up of 15 amino acids. Germline CDR1 reads MDHEN; CDR2 reads SYDVKM. Trimming cost V 5 bases and J 4 bases; bases outside gene matches: 9. The CDR3 DNA sequence: TGTGCCAGCAGTCCAGGGGGCGCCGGTCGAGAGACCCAGTACTTC. Its protein is CASSPGGAGRETQYF.

This clonotype was observed once. The chain is built from TRBV4-1 and TRBJ1-2; D not resolved. Trimming pared 0 bases from V and 7 bases from J, leaving 18 bases between. The germline V gene encodes CDR1 MGHRA and CDR2 YSYEKL. This CDR3 spans 16 amino acids. The CDR3 spells CASSQEELARSGGYTF. The CDR3, as DNA: TGCGCCAGCAGCCAAGAGGAGCTTGCCAGGTCGGGTGGCTACACCTTC.

This rearrangement joins TRBV18 to TRBJ1-6; maybe TRBD1 (5 bases). V shed 1 base and J shed 5 bases, with 9 bases lying between them. Germline V gene sequence: CDR1 KGHSH, CDR2 LQKENI. The CDR3 length is 15 residues. CDR3 protein: CASSPLGLNNSPLHF. In DNA, the CDR3 is TGTGCCAGCTCACCACTGGGACTCAATAATTCACCCCTCCACTTT.